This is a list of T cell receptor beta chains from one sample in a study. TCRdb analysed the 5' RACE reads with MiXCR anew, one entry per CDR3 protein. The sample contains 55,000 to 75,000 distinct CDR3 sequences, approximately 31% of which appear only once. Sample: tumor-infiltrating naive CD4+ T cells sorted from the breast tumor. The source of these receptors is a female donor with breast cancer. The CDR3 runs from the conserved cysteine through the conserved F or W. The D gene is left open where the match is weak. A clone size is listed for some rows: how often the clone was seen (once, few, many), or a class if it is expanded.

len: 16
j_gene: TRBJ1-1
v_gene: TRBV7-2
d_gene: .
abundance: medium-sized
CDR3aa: CASSFLGAGSNTEAFF
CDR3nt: TGTGCCAGCAGCTTTTTGGGGGCAGGGTCGAACACTGAAGCTTTCTTT

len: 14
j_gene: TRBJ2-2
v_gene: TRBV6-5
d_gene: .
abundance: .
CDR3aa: CASFPGGSNGELFF
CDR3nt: TGTGCCAGCTTTCCTGGGGGGTCTAACGGGGAGCTGTTTTTT

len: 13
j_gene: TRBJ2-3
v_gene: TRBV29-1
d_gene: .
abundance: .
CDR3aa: CSASDLSTDTQYF
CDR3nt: TGCAGCGCCTCGGACCTGAGCACAGATACGCAGTATTTT

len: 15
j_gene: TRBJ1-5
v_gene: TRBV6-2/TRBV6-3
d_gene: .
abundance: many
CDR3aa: CASRSRQLLNQPQHF
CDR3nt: TGTGCCAGCAGATCCCGACAGCTACTGAATCAGCCCCAGCATTTT

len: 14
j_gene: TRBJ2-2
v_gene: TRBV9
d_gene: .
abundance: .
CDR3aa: CASTEQGGTGELFF
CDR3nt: TGTGCCAGCACTGAACAGGGTGGCACCGGGGAGCTGTTTTTT

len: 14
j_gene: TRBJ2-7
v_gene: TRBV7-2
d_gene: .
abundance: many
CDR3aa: CASSLRSSPYEQYF
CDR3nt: TGTGCCAGCAGCTTAAGGTCTTCGCCCTACGAGCAGTACTTC

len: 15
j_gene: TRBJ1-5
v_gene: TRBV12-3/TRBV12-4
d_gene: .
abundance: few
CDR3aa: CASSFGGERGQPQHF
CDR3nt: TGTGCCAGCAGTTTCGGGGGTGAGAGGGGTCAGCCCCAGCATTTT

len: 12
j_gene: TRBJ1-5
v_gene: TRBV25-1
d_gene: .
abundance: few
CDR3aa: CASSAPGSPQHF
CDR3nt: TGTGCCAGCAGTGCGCCAGGGAGCCCCCAGCATTTT

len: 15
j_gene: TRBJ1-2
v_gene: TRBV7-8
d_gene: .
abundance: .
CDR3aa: CASSPMGRGDYGYTF
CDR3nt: TGTGCCAGCAGCCCGATGGGTAGAGGGGACTATGGCTACACCTTC

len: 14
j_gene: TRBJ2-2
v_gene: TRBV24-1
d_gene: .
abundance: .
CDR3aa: CSTSDLAFTGELFF
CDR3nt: TGTTCCACCAGTGATTTGGCCTTTACCGGGGAGCTGTTTTTT

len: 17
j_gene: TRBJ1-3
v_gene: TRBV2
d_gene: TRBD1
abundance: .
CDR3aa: CASSPGQGTTSGNTIYF
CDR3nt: TGTGCCAGCAGCCCGGGACAGGGGACAACTAGTGGAAACACCATATATTTT

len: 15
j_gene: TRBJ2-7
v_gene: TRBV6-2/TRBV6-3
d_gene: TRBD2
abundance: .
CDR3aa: CAGSPSSGRPYEQYF
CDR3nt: TGTGCCGGCAGTCCCTCTAGCGGGAGACCCTACGAGCAGTACTTC

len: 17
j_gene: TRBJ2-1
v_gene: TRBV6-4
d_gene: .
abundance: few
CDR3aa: CASRPTYYASSYNEQFF
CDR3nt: TGTGCCAGCAGACCGACCTACTACGCGAGCTCCTACAATGAGCAGTTCTTC

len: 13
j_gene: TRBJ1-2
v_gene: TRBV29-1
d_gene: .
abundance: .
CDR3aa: CSVGGGSDYGYTF
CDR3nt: TGCAGCGTGGGGGGGGGCTCTGACTATGGCTACACCTTC

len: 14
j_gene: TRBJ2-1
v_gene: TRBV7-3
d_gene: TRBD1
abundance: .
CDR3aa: CASSLGTGEHEQFF
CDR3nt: TGTGCCAGCAGCTTAGGGACAGGGGAACATGAGCAGTTCTTC

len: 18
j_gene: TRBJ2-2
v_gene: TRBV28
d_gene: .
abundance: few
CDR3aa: CASSLFEGIGRVAGELFF
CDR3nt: TGTGCCAGCAGTTTATTTGAAGGGATCGGCAGGGTGGCCGGGGAGCTGTTTTTT

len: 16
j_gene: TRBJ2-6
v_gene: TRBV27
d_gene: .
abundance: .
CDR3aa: CASSLLGSSGANVLTF
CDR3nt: TGTGCCAGCAGTTTATTGGGATCTTCTGGGGCCAACGTCCTGACTTTC

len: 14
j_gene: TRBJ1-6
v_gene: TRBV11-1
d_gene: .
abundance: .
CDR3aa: CASSSSEWGSPLHF
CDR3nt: TGTGCCAGCAGCTCCTCCGAGTGGGGTTCACCCCTCCACTTT

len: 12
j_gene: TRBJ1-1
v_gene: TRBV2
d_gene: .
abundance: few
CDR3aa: CASTQLTTEAFF
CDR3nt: TGTGCCAGCACTCAACTGACGACTGAAGCTTTCTTT

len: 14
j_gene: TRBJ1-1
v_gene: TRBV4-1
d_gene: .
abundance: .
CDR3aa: CASSLEPSNTEAFF
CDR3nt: TGCGCCAGCAGCCTAGAGCCCTCGAACACTGAAGCTTTCTTT

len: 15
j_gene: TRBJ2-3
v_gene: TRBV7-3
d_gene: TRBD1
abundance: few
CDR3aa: CASSLGTGYTDTQYF
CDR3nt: TGTGCCAGCAGCTTAGGGACAGGCTACACAGATACGCAGTATTTT

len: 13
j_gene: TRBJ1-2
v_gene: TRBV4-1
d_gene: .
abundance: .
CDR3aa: CASSLRTEDGYTF
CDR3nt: TGCGCCAGCAGCCTCCGGACAGAGGATGGCTACACCTTC

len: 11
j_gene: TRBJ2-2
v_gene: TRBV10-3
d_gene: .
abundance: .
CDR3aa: CAITNTGELFF
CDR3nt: TGTGCCATCACCAACACTGGGGAGCTGTTTTTT

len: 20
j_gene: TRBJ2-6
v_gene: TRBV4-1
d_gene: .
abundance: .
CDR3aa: CASSQVGSGTEASGANVLTF
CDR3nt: TGCGCCAGCAGCCAAGTCGGCTCCGGGACGGAGGCCTCTGGGGCCAACGTCCTGACTTTC

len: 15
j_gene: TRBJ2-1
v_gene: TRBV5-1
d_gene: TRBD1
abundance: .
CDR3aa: CASRPRDRGIREQFF
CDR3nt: TGCGCCAGCAGACCCCGGGACAGGGGTATACGTGAGCAGTTCTTC

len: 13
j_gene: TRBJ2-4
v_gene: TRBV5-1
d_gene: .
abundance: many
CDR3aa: CASSLGGKNIQYF
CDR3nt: TGCGCCAGCAGCTTAGGAGGGAAAAACATTCAGTACTTC

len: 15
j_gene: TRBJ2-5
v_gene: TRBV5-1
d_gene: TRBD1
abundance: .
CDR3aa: CASSSSRGNQETQYF
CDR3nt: TGCGCCAGCAGCTCGTCCAGGGGGAACCAAGAGACCCAGTACTTC

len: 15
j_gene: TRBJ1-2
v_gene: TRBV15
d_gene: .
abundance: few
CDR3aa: CATSRELRALYGYTF
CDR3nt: TGTGCCACCAGCAGAGAATTAAGGGCACTTTATGGCTACACCTTC

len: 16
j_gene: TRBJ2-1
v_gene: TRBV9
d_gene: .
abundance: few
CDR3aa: CASSPHPTGGRNEQFF
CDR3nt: TGTGCTAGCAGCCCTCACCCGACCGGGGGAAGGAATGAGCAGTTCTTC

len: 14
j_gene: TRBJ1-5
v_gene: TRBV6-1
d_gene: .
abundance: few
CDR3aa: CASYRANSNQPQHF
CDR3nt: TGTGCCAGCTACCGGGCTAATAGCAATCAGCCCCAGCATTTT

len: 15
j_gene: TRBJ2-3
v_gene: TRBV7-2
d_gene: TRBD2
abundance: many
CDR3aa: CASSFSATSSDTQYF
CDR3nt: TGTGCCAGCAGCTTTAGTGCGACTAGCTCAGATACGCAGTATTTT

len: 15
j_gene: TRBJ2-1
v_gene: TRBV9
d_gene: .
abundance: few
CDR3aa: CASSPRSPSYNEQFF
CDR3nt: TGTGCCAGCAGCCCCCGATCCCCCTCCTACAATGAGCAGTTCTTC